A selection of T cell receptor beta chains follows, all from one sample in a study of blood T cell repertoires in COVID-19. The assay was immunoSEQ multiplex PCR, and TCRdb's table has in-frame clones only and misses some. The table shows 66,000 or so clones, with about 82% occurring only once. Material: peripheral blood. These receptors came from a human donor in a cohort sampled during active COVID-19. CDR3s include the opening cysteine and the closing phenylalanine or tryptophan. A D gene is named only where the DNA matches it firmly. Size tells how often a clone was seen (once, few, many) or the class of an expanded clone, and some rows leave it out.

clone_size: -
v_call: TRBV19
j_call: TRBJ1-4
d_call: TRBD1
cdr3_nt: TGTGCCAGTAGTATTGGGACAGGGGGCACGACAACTAATGAAAAACTGTTTTTT
cdr3_aa: CASSIGTGGTTTNEKLFF

clone_size: -
v_call: TRBV24-1
j_call: TRBJ2-1
d_call: TRBD1
cdr3_nt: TGTGCCACCAGTGCAGGGGGCGCAAGCTCCTACAATGAGCAGTTCTTC
cdr3_aa: CATSAGGASSYNEQFF

clone_size: -
v_call: TRBV23-1
j_call: TRBJ2-1
d_call: -
cdr3_nt: TGCGCCACCCAGGGGACGCCTGAGCAGTTCTTC
cdr3_aa: CATQGTPEQFF

clone_size: -
v_call: TRBV7-6
j_call: TRBJ2-1
d_call: TRBD2
cdr3_nt: TGTGCCAGCAGCTTATCGGGACTAGGAGACAATGAGCAGTTCTTC
cdr3_aa: CASSLSGLGDNEQFF

clone_size: -
v_call: TRBV6-4
j_call: TRBJ2-3
d_call: -
cdr3_nt: TGTGCCAGCAGTGACTCAGGGGAAGATACGCAGTATTTT
cdr3_aa: CASSDSGEDTQYF

clone_size: -
v_call: TRBV15
j_call: TRBJ2-4
d_call: TRBD2
cdr3_nt: TGTGCCACTGCGACTAGCGGGAGAGACATTCAGTACTTC
cdr3_aa: CATATSGRDIQYF

clone_size: -
v_call: TRBV4-3
j_call: TRBJ2-1
d_call: -
cdr3_nt: TGCGCCAGCAGCCAAGATAGGGGGGAGGGCAATGAGCAGTTCTTC
cdr3_aa: CASSQDRGEGNEQFF

clone_size: -
v_call: TRBV5-6
j_call: TRBJ2-2
d_call: -
cdr3_nt: TGTGCCAGCAGCTTGGCCAGTAACACCGGGGAGCTGTTTTTT
cdr3_aa: CASSLASNTGELFF

clone_size: few
v_call: TRBV5-1
j_call: TRBJ2-7
d_call: -
cdr3_nt: TGCGCCAGCAGCAGGGGCTACGAGCAGTACTTC
cdr3_aa: CASSRGYEQYF

clone_size: -
v_call: TRBV27
j_call: TRBJ1-5
d_call: -
cdr3_nt: TGTGCCAGCAGTTTATGGGGCAGTAGCAATCAGCCCCAGCATTTT
cdr3_aa: CASSLWGSSNQPQHF

clone_size: -
v_call: TRBV15
j_call: TRBJ1-1
d_call: TRBD1
cdr3_nt: TGTGCCACCAGCCCGTTAGGGGACAGGGGGCACACTGAAGCTTTCTTT
cdr3_aa: CATSPLGDRGHTEAFF

clone_size: -
v_call: TRBV6-5
j_call: TRBJ2-7
d_call: TRBD2
cdr3_nt: TGTGCCAGCAGACGACTAGCGGGAGTCTACGAGCAGTACTTC
cdr3_aa: CASRRLAGVYEQYF

clone_size: -
v_call: TRBV6-5
j_call: TRBJ1-5
d_call: -
cdr3_nt: TGTGCCAGCAGTTACTCGGGAGCGGGCAATCAGCCCCAGCATTTT
cdr3_aa: CASSYSGAGNQPQHF

clone_size: few
v_call: TRBV5-5
j_call: TRBJ2-7
d_call: -
cdr3_nt: TGTGCCAGCAGTTTGCAGGGGACCTCCTACGAGCAGTACTTC
cdr3_aa: CASSLQGTSYEQYF

clone_size: once
v_call: TRBV6-2/TRBV6-3
j_call: TRBJ2-7
d_call: TRBD2
cdr3_nt: TGTGCCAGCAGTTACGTAGCGGGCTCCTACGAGCAGTACTTC
cdr3_aa: CASSYVAGSYEQYF

clone_size: -
v_call: TRBV3-1/TRBV3-2
j_call: TRBJ2-3
d_call: TRBD2
cdr3_nt: TGTGCCAGCAGCCTAGCGGGAGGTGGCACAGATACGCAGTATTTT
cdr3_aa: CASSLAGGGTDTQYF

clone_size: -
v_call: TRBV11-3
j_call: TRBJ2-7
d_call: TRBD1
cdr3_nt: TGTGCCAGCAGCCTTTTAAGGGGGCGAAACTCCTACGAGCAGTACTTC
cdr3_aa: CASSLLRGRNSYEQYF

clone_size: -
v_call: TRBV5-6
j_call: TRBJ2-7
d_call: TRBD2
cdr3_nt: TGTGCCAGCAGCTTGTGGTCTAGCGGGATATACGAGCAGTACTTC
cdr3_aa: CASSLWSSGIYEQYF

clone_size: once
v_call: TRBV7-2
j_call: TRBJ2-7
d_call: -
cdr3_nt: TGTGCCAGCAGCTTAGCCCGCTCCTACGAGCAGTACTTC
cdr3_aa: CASSLARSYEQYF

clone_size: -
v_call: TRBV7-2
j_call: TRBJ2-3
d_call: -
cdr3_nt: TGTGCCAGCAGCCCCGGGGCGGGAACCCCTAGCACAGATACGCAGTATTTT
cdr3_aa: CASSPGAGTPSTDTQYF

clone_size: -
v_call: TRBV18
j_call: TRBJ1-1
d_call: TRBD1
cdr3_nt: TGTGCCAGCTCACCCCGACAGGGGGGCATCAACACTGAAGCTTTCTTT
cdr3_aa: CASSPRQGGINTEAFF

clone_size: once
v_call: TRBV7-2
j_call: TRBJ2-2
d_call: TRBD2
cdr3_nt: TGTGCCAGCAGCCGGGGGGCTAGCGGGAGGTACACCGGGGAGCTGTTTTTT
cdr3_aa: CASSRGASGRYTGELFF

clone_size: -
v_call: TRBV11-2
j_call: TRBJ2-3
d_call: -
cdr3_nt: TGTGCCAGCAGCTTAGATCGGGAGAGATCAGATACGCAGTATTTT
cdr3_aa: CASSLDRERSDTQYF

clone_size: -
v_call: TRBV7-2
j_call: TRBJ2-6
d_call: -
cdr3_nt: TGTGCCAGCAGCTTAGAGGGGCGGGGGCCCTCTGGGGCCAACGTCCTGACTTTC
cdr3_aa: CASSLEGRGPSGANVLTF

clone_size: few
v_call: TRBV24-1
j_call: TRBJ1-1
d_call: -
cdr3_nt: TGTGCCACCAGTGAGGGTCGACTCACTGAAGCTTTCTTT
cdr3_aa: CATSEGRLTEAFF

clone_size: -
v_call: TRBV10-2
j_call: TRBJ2-6
d_call: TRBD1
cdr3_nt: TGCGCCAGCAGGGACAGGGGCTCGATCTCTGGGGCCAACGTCCTGACTTTC
cdr3_aa: CASRDRGSISGANVLTF

clone_size: -
v_call: TRBV6-6
j_call: TRBJ2-7
d_call: TRBD2
cdr3_nt: TGTGCCAGCAGTCTCGACAGGGAAGCGGGGACTAGCGGGAGGGCCGAGGGCGAGCAGTACTTC
cdr3_aa: CASSLDREAGTSGRAEGEQYF

clone_size: -
v_call: TRBV19
j_call: TRBJ1-2
d_call: -
cdr3_nt: TGTGCCAGTAGTATGTCGGACATATATGGCTACACCTTC
cdr3_aa: CASSMSDIYGYTF

clone_size: -
v_call: TRBV7-2
j_call: TRBJ2-1
d_call: TRBD2
cdr3_nt: TGTGCCAGCAGGGGGGCTAGCGGGGCGTACAATGAGCAGTTCTTC
cdr3_aa: CASRGASGAYNEQFF

clone_size: -
v_call: TRBV28
j_call: TRBJ2-6
d_call: -
cdr3_nt: TGTGCCAGCAGTTTAAGCACTGGGGCCAACGTCCTGACTTTC
cdr3_aa: CASSLSTGANVLTF

clone_size: once
v_call: TRBV6-5
j_call: TRBJ2-7
d_call: -
cdr3_nt: TGTGCCAGCACGGCTAGTAGAGAGCAGTACTTC
cdr3_aa: CASTASREQYF

clone_size: -
v_call: TRBV27
j_call: TRBJ2-7
d_call: -
cdr3_nt: TGTGCCAGCAGTCTAGCGAGGCAGGCTGGTATCGAGCAGTACTTC
cdr3_aa: CASSLARQAGIEQYF

clone_size: -
v_call: TRBV5-4
j_call: TRBJ1-1
d_call: TRBD1
cdr3_nt: TGTGCCAGCAGCTTGGACAGGGGAGGAAGAACTGAAGCTTTCTTT
cdr3_aa: CASSLDRGGRTEAFF

clone_size: -
v_call: TRBV7-2
j_call: TRBJ2-7
d_call: TRBD2
cdr3_nt: TGTGCCAGCAGCTTAGGAGCGGGAGCCGGTCAGTACTTC
cdr3_aa: CASSLGAGAGQYF

clone_size: -
v_call: TRBV12-3/TRBV12-4
j_call: TRBJ2-5
d_call: -
cdr3_nt: TGTGCCAGCACTCAAGACAGATTAGAGACCCAGTACTTC
cdr3_aa: CASTQDRLETQYF

clone_size: few
v_call: TRBV27
j_call: TRBJ2-7
d_call: -
cdr3_nt: TGTGCCAGCAGTTATGACAGCACCTACGAGCAGTACTTC
cdr3_aa: CASSYDSTYEQYF

clone_size: -
v_call: TRBV6-1
j_call: TRBJ2-2
d_call: TRBD1
cdr3_nt: TGTGCCAGCAGTGAAAGGCACAGGGGGAGGACCGGGGAGCTGTTTTTT
cdr3_aa: CASSERHRGRTGELFF